The 13 T cell receptor beta chains below come from one sample, sequenced in a study of beta chain features in type 1 diabetes. Every bit of the isolated RNA underwent reverse transcription, so sequencing read expressed TCRB transcripts. Method: immunoSEQ multiplex PCR; TCRdb's copy keeps in-frame clones and lacks some. Of fewer than 250,000 clones listed, over 9.5% were seen once; the top ten hold 0.03% to 0.035%. Sample: naive CD4+ T cells from blood. The receptors were gathered from a woman between 18 and 29 years old in good health.

The chain uses TRBV7-8 and TRBJ2-4; a weak D match, TRBD1 (5 bases). Trimming took 5 bases from V and 0 from J, leaving 14 bases between them. The CDR3 loop spans 16 amino acids. Germline V gene data show CDR1 as SGHVS and CDR2 as FQNEAQ. CDR3 nucleotide sequence: TGTGCCAGCAGCCCCAAAGGGGCACTAGCCAAAAACATTCAGTACTTC. Residues: CASSPKGALAKNIQYF. Using reference TRBV7-8 and TRBJ2-4 for the parts outside the CDR3, the full variable domain is GAGVSQSPRYKVAKRGQDVALRCDPISGHVSLFWYQQALGQGPEFLTYFQNEAQLDKSGLPSDRFFAERPEGSVSTLKIQRTQQEDSAVYLCASSPKGALAKNIQYFGAGTRLSVL.

This chain uses TRBV7-9 with TRBJ2-7; D gene ambiguous. V lost 7 bases, J lost 3 bases, and 10 bases lay in between. Germline V CDR1 and CDR2: SEHNR, FQNEAQ (reference sequence). The CDR3 is 12 residues long. CDR3 DNA sequence: TGTGCCAGCACCCCGGGTTTCTACGAGCAGTACTTC. Its protein is CASTPGFYEQYF.

This chain joins TRBV5-1 and TRBJ2-3; 7 bases line up with TRBD1. J lost 0 bases, V lost 6 bases, and 1 base had no gene match. Germline lookup yields CDR1 SGHRS and CDR2 YFSETQ. The CDR3 has 13 residues. The CDR3 DNA reads as TGCGCCAGCACGACAGGGAGCACAGATACGCAGTATTTT. Protein product: CASTTGSTDTQYF.

In its sample, this clone was seen a few times. The chain joins TRBV5-5 to TRBJ2-5, with D possibly matching TRBD1 (5 bases). Trimming cost V 0 bases and J 5 bases, with 11 bases left between them. Germline CDR1 and CDR2: SGHKS and YYEKEE (reference sequence). CDR3 length: 14 amino acids. The CDR3 DNA reads TGTGCCAGCAGCTTGGAATGGGGCTTGGAGACCCAGTACTTC. Translating gives CASSLEWGLETQYF.

V is TRBV25-1 and J is TRBJ2-7; 8 positions match TRBD1. The CDR3 consists of 16 residues. J lost 2 bases, V lost 4 bases, and 10 bases had no gene match. In germline, CDR1 is MGHDK, CDR2 SYGVNS. The CDR3 DNA reads as TGTGCCAGCAGTGCCTCCGGGGGACAGGCACCCTACGAGCAGTACTTC. Its protein product is CASSASGGQAPYEQYF.

The sample holds a few counts of this clone. V and J are TRBV7-9 and TRBJ1-2; D not resolved. CDR1 and CDR2 (germline): SEHNR, FQNEAQ (reference sequence). V gave up 5 bases and J gave up 3 bases, with 10 bases separating them. There are 13 residues in the CDR3. The CDR3 nucleotides read TGTGCCAGCAGCCCAACAGAGTACTATGGCTACACCTTC. Protein sequence: CASSPTEYYGYTF.

In this sample, this clone turned up a few times. This chain joins TRBV5-1 and TRBJ2-1, with 8 bases matching TRBD2. The germline gives CDR1 SGHRS, CDR2 YFSETQ. This CDR3 region has 17 residues. Losses at the gene ends were 2 bases for V and 3 bases for J; bases not matched to a gene: 10. In nucleotides, the CDR3 is TGCGCCAGCAGCTTCCTGACTAGCGAGTACGGCTACAATGAGCAGTTCTTC. Translating it yields CASSFLTSEYGYNEQFF.

CDR3 nucleotide sequence: TGTGCCAGCAGCTGGAACAAGGAGGCTTTCTTT. Amino acid sequence: CASSWNKEAFF. The chain is built from TRBV5-6 and TRBJ1-1, with D unresolved. V gave up 3 bases and J gave up 11 bases, with 11 bases separating them. CDR1 and CDR2 from the germline V gene are SGHDT and YYEEEE. This CDR3 region has 11 residues.

This clone was detected once. The gene calls are TRBV6-5 and TRBJ2-5; the D gene is possibly TRBD1 (7 bases). CDR1 is MNHEY, CDR2 SVGAGI, per germline. The CDR3 sequence is 15 residues long. Deletions cut 6 bases from V and 1 base from J, with 15 bases between. CDR3 protein: CASSPGGQSQETQYF. The CDR3 coding sequence is TGTGCCAGCAGCCCAGGGGGGCAATCCCAAGAGACCCAGTACTTC.

The rearrangement joins TRBV5-1 to TRBJ2-1; D not certain. The CDR3 runs to 14 residues. Germline values: CDR1 SGHRS, CDR2 YFSETQ. V gave up 5 bases and J gave up 3 bases, with 12 bases separating them. CDR3 DNA sequence: TGCGCCAGCAGACAACATTACCTCTACAATGAGCAGTTCTTC. This encodes CASRQHYLYNEQFF.

The table lists this clone with a few counts. The chain has TRBV7-2 and TRBJ1-3; the D gene is possibly TRBD1 (5 bases). This CDR3 has 16 residues. Germline lookup yields CDR1 SGHTA and CDR2 FQGNSA. V was pared by 3 bases and J by 0 bases, with 12 bases between. The CDR3 reads CASSLGGYRSGNTIYF. CDR3 nucleotide sequence: TGTGCCAGCAGCTTGGGGGGGTATCGCTCTGGAAACACCATATATTTT.

The CDR3 region has the DNA TGTGCCTGGAGCACCACAAACTATGGCTACACCTTC. This codes for CAWSTTNYGYTF. V usage is TRBV30 and J usage is TRBJ1-2; no definite D call. The CDR3 has 12 amino acids. V lost 3 bases to trimming and J lost 2 bases, with 7 bases between them. Germline loops: CDR1 GTSNPN, CDR2 SVGIG (reference sequence).

This chain connects TRBV19 to TRBJ2-2; D is perhaps TRBD1 (6 bases). V was cut by 6 bases and J by 5 bases, with 10 bases left in between. The CDR3 has 13 residues. CDR1 and CDR2 from the germline V gene are LNHDA and SQIVND (reference sequence). The CDR3 sequence is CASSPTGTGELFF. The CDR3 DNA reads TGTGCCAGTAGCCCGACAGGAACCGGGGAGCTGTTTTTT.